This T cell receptor beta chain derives from a study of early T cells in non-severe SARS-CoV-2 infection. Each cDNA molecule carried a unique molecular identifier. TCRdb re-called the 5' RACE reads with MiXCR, one entry per CDR3 protein. Among tens of thousands of distinct CDR3 sequences listed, 13% to 15% were seen once. The CDR3 length is 13 residues. Germline loops: CDR1 SGHVS, CDR2 FQNEAQ. The ends were cut back, 2 bases at V and 5 bases at J, with 9 bases in the middle. This TCR derives from an adult who was a healthcare worker with PCR-confirmed SARS-CoV-2 infection or an uninfected control (not recorded which). This sequence joins TRBV7-8 and TRBJ2-5, with D hard to call. Sequencing used whole blood, obtained at baseline. CDR3 sequence: CASSLRPTETQYF. In DNA form, the CDR3 reads TGTGCCAGCAGCTTACGGCCCACGGAGACCCAGTACTTC. The variable domain in full, completed from reference TRBV7-8 and TRBJ2-5, reads GAGVSQSPRYKVAKRGQDVALRCDPISGHVSLFWYQQALGQGPEFLTYFQNEAQLDKSGLPSDRFFAERPEGSVSTLKIQRTQQEDSAVYLCASSLRPTETQYFGPGTRLLVL.